The 32 T cell receptor beta chains presented below share a single source sample, sequenced in a study of vaccination and CD4 T cells after COVID-19. Treatment reported: roughly 11-day PBMC culture with coronavirus spike peptide pools or control peptides (ViraFEST assay). Cultured CD4+ T cell DNA was sequenced using the Oncomine TCR Beta short-read assay. TCRdb reprocessed the PCR reads via MiXCR and lists one record per CDR3 protein. This sample has approximately 9,000 distinct CDR3 sequences, with 45% to 55% found just once. No antigen has been assigned to these receptors. Material for sequencing was CD4+ T cells from blood, cultured in vitro. The receptor source for this set is a human donor who had recovered from COVID-19.

The chain employs TRBV5-1 and TRBJ1-2, with D hard to call. The CDR3 is made up of 14 amino acids. V was cut by 0 bases and J by 8 bases, with 14 bases left in between. Germline loops: CDR1 SGHRS, CDR2 YFSETQ. The CDR3 loop reads CASSLALWGQGYTF. In DNA form, the CDR3 reads TGCGCCAGCAGCTTGGCCCTGTGGGGTCAAGGCTACACCTTC.

This clonotype occurred once. CDR3 region: CASSSSSYGYTF. CDR3 coding DNA: TGTGCCAGCAGCTCATCGTCCTATGGCTACACCTTC. The rearrangement uses TRBV5-6 and TRBJ1-2; D unresolved. With 3 bases removed from V and 4 bases from J, the gap between germline ends came to 7 bases. The germline gives CDR1 SGHDT, CDR2 YYEEEE. The CDR3 is 12 residues long.

This chain connects TRBV20-1 to TRBJ2-3; 8 nucleotides match TRBD2. Trimming at V came to 4 bases and at J to 5 bases, leaving 11 bases not matched to a gene. Germline V gene data show CDR1 as DFQATT and CDR2 as SNEGSKA (reference sequence). The CDR3 is 15 amino acids. The CDR3 loop reads CSAKMVAGLGDTQYF. In nucleotides, the CDR3 is TGCAGTGCTAAGATGGTAGCGGGGTTAGGAGATACGCAGTATTTT.

This clonotype turned up a few times. The rearrangement uses TRBV2 and TRBJ2-3; 8 bases agree with TRBD2. Trimming removed 4 bases from V and 0 bases from J; junction bases left unmatched: 9. The CDR3 is 17 amino acids. CDR1 is SNHLY, CDR2 FYNNEI, per germline. CDR3 nucleotide sequence: TGTGCCAGCAGTGGGTCTAGCGGGTATTCTAGCACAGATACGCAGTATTTT. Its translation: CASSGSSGYSSTDTQYF.

The chain uses TRBV6-1 and TRBJ1-2; tentatively, D is TRBD1 (6 bases). V was trimmed by 7 bases and J by 3 bases, leaving 12 bases between them. The germline CDR1 and CDR2 sequences are MNHNS and SASEGT. There are 13 residues in the CDR3. CDR3 DNA: TGTGCCAGCATAGGGGGGACCGACTATGGCTACACCTTC. This codes for CASIGGTDYGYTF.

The chain couples TRBV5-5 to TRBJ2-5; D unresolved. The CDR3 consists of 13 residues. The germline V gene has CDR1 SGHKS and CDR2 YYEKEE (reference sequence). With 3 bases removed from V and 2 bases from J, the gap between germline ends came to 8 bases. The CDR3 sequence is CASSSTSQETQYF. CDR3 nucleotides: TGTGCCAGCAGCTCCACAAGTCAAGAGACCCAGTACTTC.

The rearrangement uses TRBV29-1 and TRBJ2-7; possible D gene TRBD1, 5 bases. The V end was cut by 5 bases, the J end by 3 bases, with 8 bases between. The CDR3 is 11 amino acids. The germline gives CDR1 SQVTM, CDR2 ANQGSEA. In nucleotides, the CDR3 is TGCAGCGTTTCCGACAGCTACGAGCAGTACTTC. This translates into CSVSDSYEQYF.

The gene calls are TRBV3-1 and TRBJ1-4; the match to TRBD1 covers 7 bases. V trimming: 4 bases; J trimming: 6 bases; junction bases outside the gene matches: 5. Germline V CDR1 and CDR2: LGHDT, YNNKEL (reference sequence). This CDR3 spans 14 amino acids. For the CDR3, the DNA is TGTGCCAGCAGCCTAGGACAGGCGGATGAAAAACTGTTTTTT. Encoded protein: CASSLGQADEKLFF.

The DNA for the CDR3 is TGTGCCAGCAGTTCAGGACAGAACACCGGGGAGCTGTTTTTT. Protein sequence: CASSSGQNTGELFF. The V and J genes are TRBV28 and TRBJ2-2; TRBD1 is a possible D gene (5 bases). CDR1 is MDHEN and CDR2 is SYDVKM in the germline V gene. This CDR3 contains 14 residues. Trimming cost V 4 bases and J 1 base, with 7 bases left between them. Full variable domain (remainder filled in from reference TRBV28 and TRBJ2-2): DVKVTQSSRYLVKRTGEKVFLECVQDMDHENMFWYRQDPGLGLRLIYFSYDVKMKEKGDIPEGYSVSREKKERFSLILESASTNQTSMYLCASSSGQNTGELFFGEGSRLTVL.

This clonotype was seen only a few times. The genes are TRBV6-5 and TRBJ2-3; D is unresolved. V shed 0 bases and J shed 0 bases, with 7 bases lying between them. Germline V CDR1 and CDR2: MNHEY, SVGAGI. CDR3 length: 15 residues. The CDR3, as DNA: TGTGCCAGCAGTTACTCGCTCGTTAGCACAGATACGCAGTATTTT. Translated, it gives CASSYSLVSTDTQYF.

The rearrangement joins TRBV7-2 to TRBJ1-1, with D unresolved. The V end lost 1 base, the J end lost 0 bases, and 9 bases lay between the germline ends. Germline values: CDR1 SGHTA, CDR2 FQGNSA. The CDR3 covers 15 residues. This chain's CDR3 is CASSLDANLNTEAFF. Here the CDR3 DNA reads TGTGCCAGCAGCTTAGATGCAAACCTGAACACTGAAGCTTTCTTT.

The chain couples TRBV12-3 or TRBV12-4 to TRBJ2-3; D is tentatively TRBD1 or TRBD2 (6 bases each). The CDR3 loop spans 16 amino acids. V lost 1 base to trimming and J lost 0 bases, with 11 bases between them. This chain's CDR3 is CASSLGGATSTDTQYF. The CDR3 DNA reads as TGTGCCAGCAGTTTAGGGGGGGCTACTAGCACAGATACGCAGTATTTT.

This rearrangement joins TRBV7-8 to TRBJ1-1, with TRBD1 identical over 7 bases. CDR3 length: 16 amino acids. V trimming: 1 base; J trimming: 4 bases; junction bases outside the gene matches: 9. Germline V gene sequence: CDR1 SGHVS, CDR2 FQNEAQ. In DNA, the CDR3 is TGTGCCAGCAGCTTAGACTACAGGGGCCGGAGCACTGAAGCTTTCTTT. This translates into CASSLDYRGRSTEAFF. Together with reference TRBV7-8 and TRBJ1-1, the CDR3 gives the full variable domain: GAGVSQSPRYKVAKRGQDVALRCDPISGHVSLFWYQQALGQGPEFLTYFQNEAQLDKSGLPSDRFFAERPEGSVSTLKIQRTQQEDSAVYLCASSLDYRGRSTEAFFGQGTRLTVV.

The rearrangement uses TRBV12-3 or TRBV12-4 and TRBJ2-5; D tentatively reads TRBD1 or TRBD2 (6 bases each). Trimming removed 1 base from V and 5 bases from J, with 14 bases in between. The CDR3 contains 15 residues. Written as DNA, the CDR3 is TGTGCCAGCAGTTTAGGGACCAAAGGGGGGGAGACCCAGTACTTC. As protein: CASSLGTKGGETQYF.

The rearrangement joins TRBV11-3 to TRBJ2-7, with D possibly matching TRBD2 (5 bases). The CDR3 runs to 15 residues. CDR1 is SGHNT, CDR2 YENEEA, per germline. V was shortened by 6 bases and J by 5 bases, with 20 bases between the two germline ends. The CDR3: CASSLAGVFEHEQYF. For the CDR3, the DNA is TGTGCCAGCAGTCTAGCTGGTGTTTTCGAGCACGAGCAGTACTTC.

The V and J genes are TRBV5-1 and TRBJ2-7; D remains ambiguous. The CDR3 spans 15 residues. V was trimmed by 0 bases and J by 5 bases, leaving 15 bases between them. CDR1 and CDR2 (germline): SGHRS, YFSETQ. The CDR3: CASSLDGPRTHEQYF. The CDR3 bases are TGCGCCAGCAGCTTGGACGGTCCCCGTACCCACGAGCAGTACTTC.

This clonotype was picked up a small number of times. The V gene is TRBV5-1, the J gene TRBJ2-2, with D tentatively TRBD1 (5 bases). CDR1 and CDR2 from the germline V gene are SGHRS and YFSETQ. CDR3 length equals 15 residues. Trimming removed 2 bases at V and 1 base at J, with 9 bases between. The CDR3: CASSLGELNTGELFF. CDR3 in DNA: TGCGCCAGCAGCTTAGGGGAACTGAACACCGGGGAGCTGTTTTTT.

The CDR3 DNA reads TGCAGTGCTAGACAATTCAGGGTAATAGAAGATACGCAGTATTTT. Translated, it gives CSARQFRVIEDTQYF. The chain employs TRBV20-1 and TRBJ2-3, with D perhaps matching TRBD1 (5 bases). From germline, CDR1 is DFQATT and CDR2 SNEGSKA (reference sequence). Trimming stripped 2 bases from V and 5 bases from J, with 17 bases between. This CDR3 has 15 amino acids.

The chain employs TRBV5-1 and TRBJ1-1, with TRBD1 matching 8 bases. V dropped 5 bases and J dropped 1; count of bases not matched to a gene: 7. The germline gives CDR1 SGHRS, CDR2 YFSETQ. This CDR3 comprises 15 residues. The CDR3 nucleotides read TGCGCCAGCAGTTTGACCGGGACAGGGAACACTGAAGCTTTCTTT. This encodes CASSLTGTGNTEAFF.

This clonotype has only a few counts. The rearrangement uses TRBV2 and TRBJ1-3; D gene ambiguous. The V gene lost 4 bases and the J gene lost 0 bases, with 4 bases spanning the gap. The CDR3 loop spans 13 amino acids. Germline V gives CDR1 SNHLY, CDR2 FYNNEI. The CDR3 coding sequence is TGTGCCAGCAGTGGTAGCTCTGGAAACACCATATATTTT. It encodes CASSGSSGNTIYF.

The V and J genes are TRBV6-1 and TRBJ1-1, with TRBD1 matching 8 bases. Germline V CDR1 and CDR2: MNHNS, SASEGT. Losses at the gene ends were 8 bases for V and 4 bases for J; bases not matched to a gene: 6. The CDR3 contains 13 residues. CDR3 loop: CASLDRVSTEAFF. The CDR3 DNA reads TGTGCCAGCTTGGACAGGGTAAGCACTGAAGCTTTCTTT.

The gene calls are TRBV6-1 and TRBJ2-5; a weak D match, TRBD1 (6 bases). The germline V gene has CDR1 MNHNS and CDR2 SASEGT. The length of the CDR3 is 14 residues. The V end lost 9 bases, the J end lost 5 bases, and 19 bases lay between the germline ends. CDR3 in amino acids: CASRMTGLQETQYF. Written as DNA, the CDR3 is TGTGCCAGTAGGATGACAGGCCTACAGGAGACCCAGTACTTC.

The J gene is TRBJ2-3, the V gene TRBV11-2; TRBD2 agrees at 11 bases. The CDR3 has 16 amino acids. Trimming at V came to 5 bases and at J to 3 bases, leaving 7 bases not matched to a gene. Germline CDR1 SGHAT, CDR2 FQNNGV. Written as DNA, the CDR3 is TGTGCCAGCAGCGTCCTTAGCGGGGGGGCAACAGATACGCAGTATTTT. It codes for CASSVLSGGATDTQYF. Full variable domain (remainder filled in from reference TRBV11-2 and TRBJ2-3): EAGVAQSPRYKIIEKRQSVAFWCNPISGHATLYWYQQILGQGPKLLIQFQNNGVVDDSQLPKDRFSAERLKGVDSTLKIQPAKLEDSAVYLCASSVLSGGATDTQYFGPGTRLTVL.

This clonotype was seen a handful of times. J is TRBJ1-6 and V is TRBV6-4; D remains ambiguous. The CDR3 is made up of 13 amino acids. CDR1 and CDR2 from the germline V gene are MRHNA and SNTAGT. Between the trimmed V and J ends, which lost 2 bases and 10 bases, there was a span of 9 bases. The CDR3: CASSDVGGSPLHF. The CDR3 bases are TGTGCCAGCAGTGACGTCGGCGGGTCACCCCTCCACTTT.

The chain joins TRBV7-2 to TRBJ2-5, with 9 bases aligning to TRBD2. The germline gives CDR1 SGHTA, CDR2 FQGNSA. The CDR3 runs to 14 residues. Trimming removed 4 bases from V and 5 bases from J; junction bases left unmatched: 5. CDR3 protein: CASSSGLAGETQYF. For the CDR3, the DNA is TGTGCCAGCAGCTCGGGACTAGCCGGTGAGACCCAGTACTTC.

The J gene is TRBJ2-4, the V gene TRBV30; D is perhaps TRBD2 (5 bases). The CDR3 covers 15 residues. CDR1 is GTSNPN, CDR2 SVGIG, per germline (reference sequence). Trimming pared 0 bases from V and 0 bases from J, leaving 9 bases between. CDR3 nucleotides: TGTGCCTGGAGTGTAGGAGCGGTAGCCAAAAACATTCAGTACTTC. Residues: CAWSVGAVAKNIQYF.

DNA for the CDR3: TGTGCCAGCAGCTTAAACACAGGGATAGGTCAGCCCCAGCATTTT. Amino acids: CASSLNTGIGQPQHF. The rearrangement joins TRBV5-5 to TRBJ1-5, with a tentative D call TRBD1 (6 bases). The CDR3 is 15 residues long. Germline V gene data show CDR1 as SGHKS and CDR2 as YYEKEE (reference sequence). V dropped 2 bases and J dropped 6 bases, with 15 bases sitting between them. The whole variable domain, filled in from reference TRBV5-5 and TRBJ1-5, reads DAGVTQSPTHLIKTRGQQVTLRCSPISGHKSVSWYQQVLGQGPQFIFQYYEKEERGRGNFPDRFSARQFPNYSSELNVNALLLGDSALYLCASSLNTGIGQPQHFGDGTRLSIL.

This clonotype was picked up a small number of times. The chain is built from TRBV7-2 and TRBJ2-7, with TRBD1 matching over 7 bases. Germline-derived CDR1 and CDR2 are SGHTA and FQGNSA. V lost 5 bases to trimming and J lost 12 bases; unmatched junction nucleotides: 4. This CDR3 is 10 amino acids long. The CDR3 DNA follows: TGTGCCAGCAGCGCAGACAGGGTGTACTTC. Amino acids: CASSADRVYF.

This clonotype is judged medium-sized. V is TRBV27 and J is TRBJ2-7; D perhaps matches TRBD1 (6 bases). Trimming removed 6 bases at V and 0 bases at J, with 15 bases between. Germline loops: CDR1 MNHEY, CDR2 SMNVEV (reference sequence). The CDR3 extends over 15 amino acids. The CDR3 DNA sequence: TGTGCCAGCAGGCCACAGGGAAGGGTCTCCTACGAGCAGTACTTC. Translated, it gives CASRPQGRVSYEQYF.

This rearrangement joins TRBV18 to TRBJ1-1; D might be TRBD1 (5 bases). The CDR3 consists of 15 residues. The germline V and J ends were trimmed by 4 bases and 4 bases, with 16 bases remaining between them. CDR1 is KGHSH, CDR2 LQKENI, per germline. The CDR3 nucleotides read TGTGCCAGCTCACTGTCCGGGATCACAGGCACTGAAGCTTTCTTT. This codes for CASSLSGITGTEAFF.

The rearrangement uses TRBV24-1 and TRBJ2-1, with D unresolved. The CDR3 is made up of 14 amino acids. Trimming removed 3 bases at V and 4 bases at J, with 9 bases between. Germline-derived CDR1 and CDR2 are KGHDR and SFDVKD. In nucleotides, the CDR3 is TGTGCCACCAGTGATACAACACAGTACAATGAGCAGTTCTTC. Translation: CATSDTTQYNEQFF.

The chain combines TRBV15 with TRBJ2-5, with unresolved D. This CDR3 is built from 13 residues. The germline V gene has CDR1 LNHNV and CDR2 YYDKDF (reference sequence). The germline V and J ends were trimmed by 0 bases and 4 bases, with 6 bases remaining between them. The CDR3 loop reads CATSRDVSETQYF. CDR3 DNA sequence: TGTGCCACCAGCAGAGATGTTTCAGAGACCCAGTACTTC.